This T cell receptor beta chain is drawn from a study of glioma-infiltrating T cells. The CDR3 has 11 residues. Germline V gene sequence: CDR1 SGHDT, CDR2 YYEEEE. The iRepertoire nested amplicon-rescue multiplex PCR amplified TCR alpha and beta CDR3s from RNA. One-step reverse transcription and amplification started from about 100-400 ng of tissue mRNA or PBMC total RNA. TCRdb analysed the multiplex PCR reads with MiXCR anew, one entry per CDR3 protein. The sample shows over 100,000 distinct CDR3 sequences, 25% of them seen only once. This clonotype has ten or more counts. The junction departs from germline at one end; a sequencing error may be responsible.

The sequence was collected from a human donor with low-grade glioma or glioblastoma, undergoing nonglioma brain surgery, or in good health (not recorded which). The sequenced sample was glioma tissue, nonneoplastic brain tissue, or PBMCs (not recorded which). V usage is TRBV5-6 and J usage is TRBJ2-1; TRBD1 is a possible D gene (5 bases). The CDR3 DNA sequence: TGTGCCAGCAGCCGACAGAATGGGCAGTTCTTC. Amino acids: CASSRQNGQFF.